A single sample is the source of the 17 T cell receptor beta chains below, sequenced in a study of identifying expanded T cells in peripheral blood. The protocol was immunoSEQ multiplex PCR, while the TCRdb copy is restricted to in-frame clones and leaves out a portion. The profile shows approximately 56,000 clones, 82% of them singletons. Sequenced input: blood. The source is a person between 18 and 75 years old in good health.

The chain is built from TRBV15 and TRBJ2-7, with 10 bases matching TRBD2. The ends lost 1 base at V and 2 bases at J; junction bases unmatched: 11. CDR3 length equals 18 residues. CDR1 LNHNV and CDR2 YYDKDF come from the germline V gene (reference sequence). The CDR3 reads CATSRGLAGENRPYEQYF. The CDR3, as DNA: TGTGCCACCAGCAGAGGTCTAGCGGGAGAGAACAGGCCCTACGAGCAGTACTTC.

The CDR3: CASSAQGIGTEAFF. CDR3 in DNA: TGTGCCAGCAGTGCTCAGGGGATCGGCACTGAAGCTTTCTTT. The rearrangement joins TRBV6-1 to TRBJ1-1; maybe TRBD1 (6 bases). The ends were cut back, 4 bases at V and 4 bases at J, with 13 bases in the middle. The CDR3 is 14 amino acids. The germline gives CDR1 MNHNS, CDR2 SASEGT.

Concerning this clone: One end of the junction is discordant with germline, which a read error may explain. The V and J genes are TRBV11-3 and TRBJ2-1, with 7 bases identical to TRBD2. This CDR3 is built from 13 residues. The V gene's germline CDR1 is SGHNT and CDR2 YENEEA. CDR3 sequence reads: CASSGGDHKEQFF. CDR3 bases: TGTGCCAGCAGCGGGGGGGACCACAAGGAGCAGTTCTTC.

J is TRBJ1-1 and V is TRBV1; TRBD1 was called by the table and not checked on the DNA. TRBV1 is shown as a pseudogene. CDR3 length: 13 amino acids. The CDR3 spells CTSSQDSGTEAFF. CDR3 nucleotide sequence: TGCACCAGCAGCCAAGACTCAGGGACTGAAGCTTTCTTT.

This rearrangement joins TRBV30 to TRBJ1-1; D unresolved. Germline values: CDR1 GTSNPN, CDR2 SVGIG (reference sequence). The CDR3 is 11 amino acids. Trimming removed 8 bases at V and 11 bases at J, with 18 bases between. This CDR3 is CARKPGRAAFF. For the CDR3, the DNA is TGTGCCCGGAAGCCCGGCCGGGCGGCTTTCTTT.

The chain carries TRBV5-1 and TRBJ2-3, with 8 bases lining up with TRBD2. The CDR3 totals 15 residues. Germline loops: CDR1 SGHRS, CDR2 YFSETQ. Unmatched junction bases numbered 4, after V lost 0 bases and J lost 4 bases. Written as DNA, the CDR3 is TGCGCCAGCAGCTTGGGGCAAGCGGGGGCAGATACGCAGTATTTT. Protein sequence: CASSLGQAGADTQYF.

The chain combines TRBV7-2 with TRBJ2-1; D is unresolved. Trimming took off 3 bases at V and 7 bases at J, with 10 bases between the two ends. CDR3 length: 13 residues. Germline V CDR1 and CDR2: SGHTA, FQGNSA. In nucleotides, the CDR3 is TGTGCCAGCAGCTTCCCCCCGAGTAATGAGCAGTTCTTC. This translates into CASSFPPSNEQFF.

The CDR3 reads CASWARSSGELFF. The CDR3 DNA is TGTGCCAGCTGGGCGCGTAGCTCCGGGGAGCTGTTTTTT. The chain has TRBV18 and TRBJ2-2; no clear D. Germline loops: CDR1 KGHSH, CDR2 LQKENI. The CDR3 consists of 13 residues. Trimming stripped 7 bases from V and 6 bases from J, with 12 bases between.

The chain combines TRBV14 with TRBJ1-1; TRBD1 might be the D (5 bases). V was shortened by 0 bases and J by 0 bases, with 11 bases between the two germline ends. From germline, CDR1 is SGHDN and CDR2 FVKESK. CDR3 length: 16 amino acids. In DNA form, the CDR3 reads TGTGCCAGCAGCCAAGATTGGGGGAGTCTGAACACTGAAGCTTTCTTT. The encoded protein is CASSQDWGSLNTEAFF.

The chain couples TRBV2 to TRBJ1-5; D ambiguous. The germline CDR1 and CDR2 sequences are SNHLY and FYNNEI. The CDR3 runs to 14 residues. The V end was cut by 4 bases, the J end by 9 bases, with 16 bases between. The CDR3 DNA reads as TGTGCCAGCAGTGGGGTACCCGGAATTATGCCCCAGCATTTT. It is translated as CASSGVPGIMPQHF.

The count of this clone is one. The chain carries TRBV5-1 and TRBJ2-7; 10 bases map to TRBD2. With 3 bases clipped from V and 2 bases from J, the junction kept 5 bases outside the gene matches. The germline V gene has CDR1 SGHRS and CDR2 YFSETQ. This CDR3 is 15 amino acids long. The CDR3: CASSYGTSETYEQYF. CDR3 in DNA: TGCGCCAGCAGCTACGGGACTAGCGAAACCTACGAGCAGTACTTC.

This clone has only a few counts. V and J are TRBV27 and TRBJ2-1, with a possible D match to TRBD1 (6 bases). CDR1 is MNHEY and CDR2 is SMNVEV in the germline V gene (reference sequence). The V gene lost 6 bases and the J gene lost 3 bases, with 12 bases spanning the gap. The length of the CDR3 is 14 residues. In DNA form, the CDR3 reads TGTGCCAGCAGCCCAGGGACAAGCTACAATGAGCAGTTCTTC. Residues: CASSPGTSYNEQFF.

CDR3 protein: CASTPGGNSYEQYF. The CDR3 DNA is TGTGCCAGCACCCCCGGCGGGAACTCCTACGAGCAGTACTTC. This chain uses TRBV9 with TRBJ2-7, with D perhaps matching TRBD2 (6 bases). Per the germline V gene, CDR1 is SGDLS and CDR2 is YYNGEE. V was pared by 6 bases and J by 0 bases, with 13 bases between. This CDR3 contains 14 residues.

Here the CDR3 reads CASSQWETGVHEQFF. The CDR3, as DNA: TGCGCCAGCAGCCAATGGGAAACCGGGGTCCATGAGCAGTTCTTC. The chain recombines TRBV4-3 with TRBJ2-1; the D gene is possibly TRBD2 (5 bases). Deletions cut 2 bases from V and 8 bases from J, with 16 bases between. The V gene's germline CDR1 is LGHNA and CDR2 YSLEER. This CDR3 is built from 15 residues.

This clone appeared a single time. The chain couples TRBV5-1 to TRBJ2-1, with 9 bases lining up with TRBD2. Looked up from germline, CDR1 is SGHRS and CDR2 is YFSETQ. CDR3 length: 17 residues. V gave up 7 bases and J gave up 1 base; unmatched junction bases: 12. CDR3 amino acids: CASRWGSGSPSYNEQFF. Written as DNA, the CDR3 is TGCGCCAGCCGGTGGGGTAGCGGGAGTCCTTCCTACAATGAGCAGTTCTTC.

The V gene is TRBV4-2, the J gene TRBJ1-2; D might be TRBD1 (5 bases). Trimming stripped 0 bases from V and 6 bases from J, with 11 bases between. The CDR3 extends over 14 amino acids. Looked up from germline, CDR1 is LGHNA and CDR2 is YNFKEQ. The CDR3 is CASSQDLRGDGYTF. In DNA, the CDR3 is TGTGCCAGCAGCCAAGATTTAAGGGGTGATGGCTACACCTTC.

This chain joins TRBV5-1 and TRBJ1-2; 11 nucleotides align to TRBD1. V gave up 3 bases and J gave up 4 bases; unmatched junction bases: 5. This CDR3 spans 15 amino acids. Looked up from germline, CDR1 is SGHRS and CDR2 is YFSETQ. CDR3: CASSSEGTGGYGYTF. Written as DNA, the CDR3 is TGCGCCAGCAGCTCGGAGGGGACAGGGGGCTATGGCTACACCTTC.